The 29 T cell receptor beta chains reported below all come from one sample, sequenced in a study of shared clonotypes between healthy human individuals. This table comes from immunoSEQ multiplex PCR, and its TCRdb copy is limited to in-frame clones, with some not included. The sample records around 980,000 clones, about four fifths being singletons. The specimen sequenced was memory CD4+ T cells from PBMCs. The subset: CD45RA-negative fraction. The receptors come from a young man in good health. Some clones in this sample may be carry-over from other donors' samples.

Remarks on this clone: A much bigger clone sits one base away, suggesting this may be a read error. The sample carries other DNA sequences with the same CDR3. The chain has TRBV5-4 and TRBJ2-2, with a weak D call TRBD2 (5 bases). The germline gives CDR1 SGHNT, CDR2 YYREEE (reference sequence). This CDR3 spans 15 amino acids. CDR3 region: CASSAGLLGTGELFF. The CDR3 DNA reads TGCGCCAGCAGCGCGGGCCTCCTGGGCACCGGGGAGCTGTTTTTT.

The chain couples TRBV6-6 to TRBJ1-2, with D perhaps matching TRBD1 (5 bases). This CDR3 has 13 residues. Germline CDR1 is MNHNY and CDR2 is SVGAGI (reference sequence). Trimming took off 6 bases at V and 4 bases at J, with 12 bases between the two ends. Written as DNA, the CDR3 is TGTGCCAGCAGCCAGGGTACCGGCTATGGCTACACCTTC. This translates into CASSQGTGYGYTF.

The chain is built from TRBV7-2 and TRBJ1-3; 7 bases agree with TRBD1. V lost 4 bases to trimming and J lost 1 base; unmatched junction nucleotides: 1. CDR3 length: 14 residues. CDR1 is SGHTA and CDR2 is FQGNSA in the germline V gene. This CDR3 is CASSSTGSGNTIYF. CDR3 nucleotide sequence: TGTGCCAGCAGCTCGACAGGGTCTGGAAACACCATATATTTT.

The chain carries TRBV7-9 and TRBJ1-3; D is unclear. This CDR3 comprises 14 residues. Germline V gene sequence: CDR1 SEHNR, CDR2 FQNEAQ (reference sequence). The V gene lost 0 bases and the J gene lost 3 bases, with 6 bases spanning the gap. The CDR3 nucleotides read TGTGCCAGCAGCTTAGCGGGAATTGGAAACACCATATATTTT. Translating it yields CASSLAGIGNTIYF.

This clone was picked up a small number of times. This chain connects TRBV30 to TRBJ2-1, with D possibly TRBD1 on 6 matching bases. Deletions cut 4 bases from V and 1 base from J, with 8 bases between. Germline V gene data show CDR1 as GTSNPN and CDR2 as SVGIG (reference sequence). The length of the CDR3 is 13 residues. The CDR3 coding sequence is TGTGCCTGGAATACAGGGTCCTACAATGAGCAGTTCTTC. Encoded protein: CAWNTGSYNEQFF.

This chain connects TRBV6-6 to TRBJ2-2; TRBD1 is a possible D gene (5 bases). Germline assignment: CDR1 MNHNY and CDR2 SVGAGI (reference sequence). The CDR3 loop spans 11 amino acids. V lost 5 bases, J lost 9 bases, and 7 bases lay in between. The CDR3 is CASSQGRELFF. For the CDR3, the DNA is TGTGCCAGCAGTCAGGGCAGGGAGCTGTTTTTT.

V usage is TRBV28 and J usage is TRBJ1-2, with TRBD1 identical over 7 bases. CDR3 length: 14 amino acids. V lost 11 bases and J lost 8; bases outside the gene matches: 17. From germline, CDR1 is MDHEN and CDR2 SYDVKM. For the CDR3, the DNA is TGTGCCTGCTTAAACAGGGACAGAACTCGCGGCTACACCTTC. It encodes CACLNRDRTRGYTF.

To note about this clone: The same CDR3 is also encoded by other DNA sequences in this sample. The chain combines TRBV9 with TRBJ2-1; D remains ambiguous. From germline, CDR1 is SGDLS and CDR2 YYNGEE. The CDR3 is 13 amino acids. V dropped 1 base and J dropped 4 bases, with 6 bases sitting between them. CDR3 sequence (DNA): TGTGCCAGCAGCGTATCCGGGTACAATGAGCAGTTCTTC. It specifies CASSVSGYNEQFF.

This chain connects TRBV7-9 to TRBJ2-2; D is uncertain. CDR3 length: 16 amino acids. Germline V gives CDR1 SEHNR, CDR2 FQNEAQ (reference sequence). V lost 1 base, J lost 0 bases, and 9 bases lay in between. The CDR3 DNA follows: TGTGCCAGCAGCTTAGGTGCCAGGACGAACACCGGGGAGCTGTTTTTT. Encoded protein: CASSLGARTNTGELFF.

The chain couples TRBV4-3 to TRBJ1-3; D may be TRBD1 (5 bases). V shed 0 bases and J shed 8 bases, with 14 bases lying between them. Looked up from germline, CDR1 is LGHNA and CDR2 is YSLEER. The CDR3 has 15 amino acids. The CDR3 nucleotides are TGCGCCAGCAGCCAAGATTTTCAGGGCTTGGACACCATATATTTT. Translated: CASSQDFQGLDTIYF.

The chain recombines TRBV28 with TRBJ2-7, with no clear D. The V end was cut by 1 base, the J end by 3 bases, with 10 bases between. The length of the CDR3 is 14 residues. CDR1 MDHEN and CDR2 SYDVKM come from the germline V gene. DNA for the CDR3: TGTGCCAGCAGTTTATTGGTGGGTGGCTACGAGCAGTACTTC. Its translation is CASSLLVGGYEQYF.

This clone was detected once. The V call is TRBV5-1, the J call TRBJ2-3; TRBD1 aligns across 10 bases. Germline CDR1 reads SGHRS; CDR2 reads YFSETQ. There are 18 residues in the CDR3. J lost 3 bases, V lost 2 bases, and 12 bases had no gene match. The CDR3 loop is CASSLRIRDRGRTDTQYF. DNA of the CDR3: TGCGCCAGCAGCTTACGAATCAGAGACAGGGGGCGTACAGATACGCAGTATTTT.

The chain has TRBV5-4 and TRBJ2-1; the D is unclear. Germline lookup yields CDR1 SGHNT and CDR2 YYREEE (reference sequence). Trimming removed 4 bases from V and 10 bases from J, with 18 bases in between. CDR3 length: 14 amino acids. CDR3 in DNA: TGTGCCAGCAGCCCCGGGCTAGTAAATCCAGAGCAGTTCTTC. Protein sequence: CASSPGLVNPEQFF.

The chain uses TRBV7-2 and TRBJ2-3; 11 bases fit TRBD2. J gave up 4 bases and V 5 bases, and 5 bases lay outside the gene matches. The CDR3 extends over 15 amino acids. The germline CDR1 and CDR2 sequences are SGHTA and FQGNSA. CDR3 loop: CASSRSSGRSDTQYF. The CDR3 region has the DNA TGTGCCAGCAGCCGGTCTAGCGGGAGGTCAGATACGCAGTATTTT.

This chain joins TRBV28 and TRBJ1-2, with 7 bases identical to TRBD1. Germline-derived CDR1 and CDR2 are MDHEN and SYDVKM. The CDR3 consists of 15 residues. J gave up 4 bases and V 2 bases, and 7 bases lay outside the gene matches. CDR3 DNA sequence: TGTGCCAGCAGTTTACTCGGGACAGCAGCCTATGGCTACACCTTC. Its protein product is CASSLLGTAAYGYTF.

The J gene is TRBJ2-7, the V gene TRBV6-1; 13 bases map to TRBD2. V was clipped by 2 bases and J by 1 base; unmatched bases: 11. Germline CDR1 reads MNHNS; CDR2 reads SASEGT. CDR3 length: 19 amino acids. The CDR3 sequence is CASSEFRLAGGMLSYEQYF. CDR3 nucleotide sequence: TGTGCCAGCAGTGAATTCCGACTAGCGGGAGGAATGCTTTCCTACGAGCAGTACTTC.

V is TRBV5-4 and J is TRBJ2-4; 7 positions match TRBD2. The CDR3 contains 14 residues. Germline V gene lookup returns CDR1 SGHNT and CDR2 YYREEE (reference sequence). V lost 0 bases, J lost 9 bases, and 6 bases stayed unmatched. The CDR3 loop reads CASSLAGGFGIQYF. CDR3 nucleotides: TGTGCCAGCAGCTTGGCGGGGGGTTTCGGCATTCAGTACTTC.

In nucleotides, the CDR3 is TGTGCCAGCAGTTTGACCAGGAATAGTCAGCCCCAGCATTTT. Protein product: CASSLTRNSQPQHF. The chain employs TRBV28 and TRBJ1-5; D is unresolved. This CDR3 region has 14 residues. Trimming removed 3 bases from V and 6 bases from J, with 12 bases in between. Germline values: CDR1 MDHEN, CDR2 SYDVKM.

To note about this clone: A much larger clone differs from this one at a single base, so this may be a read error. This chain links TRBV7-2 with TRBJ2-2, with D perhaps TRBD1 (6 bases). The ends were cut back, 7 bases at V and 1 base at J, with 22 bases in the middle. The CDR3 has 18 amino acids. CDR1 is SGHTA, CDR2 FQGNSA, per germline. The chain's CDR3 is CASKRERQGIWNTGELFF. For the CDR3, the DNA is TGTGCCAGCAAAAGGGAGCGGCAGGGGATTTGGAACACCGGGGAGCTGTTTTTT. Combining the CDR3 with reference TRBV7-2 and TRBJ2-2 gives the whole variable domain GAGVSQSPSNKVTEKGKDVELRCDPISGHTALYWYRQSLGQGLEFLIYFQGNSAPDKSGLPSDRFSAERTGGSVSTLTIQRTQQEDSAVYLCASKRERQGIWNTGELFFGEGSRLTVL.

As DNA, the CDR3 is TGTGCCAGCAGCCCTCTCCGGGGGGCATACGAAAACATTCAGTACTTC. Translated: CASSPLRGAYENIQYF. The chain recombines TRBV7-9 with TRBJ2-4; D might be TRBD2 (7 bases). Germline CDR1 and CDR2: SEHNR and FQNEAQ (reference sequence). With 5 bases removed from V and 5 bases from J, the gap between germline ends came to 19 bases. The CDR3 is 16 residues long.

In DNA form, the CDR3 reads TGTGCCAGCATGTTACCGGGACTAGCCTCAGATACGCAGTATTTT. This sequence encodes CASMLPGLASDTQYF. This chain links TRBV28 with TRBJ2-3; TRBD2 aligns across 9 bases. This CDR3 region has 15 residues. Germline V CDR1 and CDR2: MDHEN, SYDVKM. J lost 4 bases, V lost 7 bases, and 9 bases had no gene match. The whole variable domain, filled in from reference TRBV28 and TRBJ2-3, reads DVKVTQSSRYLVKRTGEKVFLECVQDMDHENMFWYRQDPGLGLRLIYFSYDVKMKEKGDIPEGYSVSREKKERFSLILESASTNQTSMYLCASMLPGLASDTQYFGPGTRLTVL.

This chain links TRBV28 with TRBJ1-5; D is undetermined. The CDR3 contains 15 residues. From germline, CDR1 is MDHEN and CDR2 SYDVKM. Trimming took off 8 bases at V and 7 bases at J, with 21 bases between the two ends. This CDR3 reads CASPPSGWGNQPQHF. The CDR3 DNA reads as TGTGCCAGCCCTCCCTCGGGATGGGGTAACCAGCCCCAGCATTTT.

J is TRBJ2-2 and V is TRBV4-3; TRBD2 matches at 9 bases. The V gene end was trimmed by 4 bases and the J gene end by 1 base; junction bases not matched to a gene: 10. The CDR3 has 18 residues. Per the germline V gene, CDR1 is LGHNA and CDR2 is YSLEER. The CDR3 region is CASSPRGVAGENTGELFF. CDR3 in DNA: TGCGCCAGCAGCCCCCGTGGGGTAGCGGGAGAGAACACCGGGGAGCTGTTTTTT.

A single count supports this clone. V gene TRBV28 combines with J gene TRBJ1-2; the D is unclear. Germline lookup yields CDR1 MDHEN and CDR2 SYDVKM. Trimming stripped 2 bases from V and 8 bases from J, with 21 bases between. CDR3 size: 16 residues. DNA of the CDR3: TGTGCCAGCAGTTTAAGTGGGTACGTGGCTGGGTCCGGCTACACCTTC. Translation: CASSLSGYVAGSGYTF.

The chain is built from TRBV28 and TRBJ2-1; the D gene is possibly TRBD2 (6 bases). The CDR3 extends over 16 amino acids. The V and J ends lost 7 bases and 0 bases respectively, with 16 bases between them. CDR1 is MDHEN, CDR2 SYDVKM, per germline. CDR3 DNA: TGTGCCAGCATCGAAGTCGGGACTGGCTCCTACAATGAGCAGTTCTTC. Its translation is CASIEVGTGSYNEQFF.

This clone came up a few times. The CDR3: CASSFSAGKGEQYF. The CDR3, as DNA: TGTGCCAGCAGTTTTTCTGCAGGGAAAGGCGAGCAGTACTTC. This chain links TRBV28 with TRBJ2-7, with a possible D match to TRBD1 (5 bases). CDR1 MDHEN and CDR2 SYDVKM come from the germline V gene. This CDR3 contains 14 residues. V was pared by 3 bases and J by 6 bases, with 15 bases between.

The rearrangement links TRBV9 to TRBJ2-1; 9 positions agree with TRBD2. The V gene end was trimmed by 3 bases and the J gene end by 6 bases; junction bases not matched to a gene: 19. Germline V gives CDR1 SGDLS, CDR2 YYNGEE. CDR3 length: 19 amino acids. The CDR3 reads CASSATWALAAGGPNEQFF. The DNA of the CDR3 is TGTGCCAGCAGCGCAACTTGGGCGCTAGCGGCGGGAGGGCCCAATGAGCAGTTCTTC.

On this clone: A read error may be the cause here, since a much bigger clone is one base away. The chain is built from TRBV5-1 and TRBJ2-7, with TRBD1 matching 11 bases. CDR1 is SGHRS, CDR2 YFSETQ, per germline. J gave up 3 bases and V 0 bases, and 2 bases lay outside the gene matches. This CDR3 spans 15 amino acids. CDR3 in amino acids: CASSLAGQGGYEQYF. The DNA for the CDR3 is TGCGCCAGCAGCTTGGCGGGACAGGGGGGCTACGAGCAGTACTTC.

The chain has TRBV28 and TRBJ1-3; the D gene is possibly TRBD1 (5 bases). The CDR3 spans 14 residues. Germline CDR1 reads MDHEN; CDR2 reads SYDVKM. V gave up 5 bases and J gave up 0 bases, with 8 bases separating them. The CDR3 sequence is CASSLGPSGNTIYF. CDR3 bases: TGTGCCAGCAGTCTGGGACCCTCTGGAAACACCATATATTTT.